The clone carrying this T cell receptor beta chain was seen once. A second PCR, run for roughly 7 to 12 cycles, used a sample-barcoded 5' primer plus a J-beta primer mix. Each CDR3 protein is one row after TCRdb ran MiXCR on the 5' RACE reads. The sample comprises some 1.5 million distinct CDR3 sequences, approximately 39% of which are singletons, and around 4% rests with the top ten. The data derive from a study of blood T cells in healthy people across ages. The CDR3 is 14 amino acids. CDR1 is SGHTA and CDR2 is FQGTGA in the germline V gene. Trimming took 7 bases from V and 6 from J; bases not matched to a gene: 8.

The clonotype comes from a woman in her late teens or twenties in good health. The sample comprised blood. The rearrangement uses TRBV7-3 and TRBJ2-7; 11 bases map to TRBD2. CDR3 residues: CASNPTSGSAEQYF. The CDR3 nucleotides read TGTGCCAGCAACCCAACTAGCGGGAGTGCCGAGCAGTACTTC. Full variable domain (rest looked up from reference TRBV7-3 and TRBJ2-7): GAGVSQTPSNKVTEKGKYVELRCDPISGHTALYWYRQSLGQGPEFLIYFQGTGAADDSGLPNDRFFAVRPEGSVSTLKIQRTERGDSAVYLCASNPTSGSAEQYFGPGTRLTVT.